The next 21 T cell receptor beta chains were all read from a single sample in a study of T cell clonotyping in hematopoietic cell transplantation. Sequencing used immunoSEQ multiplex PCR; TCRdb keeps in-frame clones, though not all of them. The profile shows approximately 16,000 clones, approximately 83% of them singletons. Sequenced sample: peripheral blood mononuclear cells. The receptors derive from a woman in her thirties or forties in good health. Some clones in this sample may be carry-over from other donors' samples.

V usage is TRBV7-8 and J usage is TRBJ1-2; D might be TRBD1 (6 bases). Per germline, CDR1 SGHVS and CDR2 FQNEAQ. V was clipped by 5 bases and J by 6 bases, with 19 bases between them. The CDR3 extends over 15 amino acids. CDR3 DNA: TGTGCCAGCAGCCGAACGGGGGCGGTTGCGGATGGCTACACCTTC. Its protein product is CASSRTGAVADGYTF.

This chain joins TRBV6-5 and TRBJ1-2; no clear D. V dropped 2 bases and J dropped 5 bases, with 6 bases sitting between them. The CDR3 extends over 12 amino acids. The germline V gene has CDR1 MNHEY and CDR2 SVGAGI. The CDR3, as DNA: TGTGCCAGCAGTTACGACGGTTATGGCTACACCTTC. Translated, it gives CASSYDGYGYTF.

The V gene is TRBV2, the J gene TRBJ2-7, with 7 bases identical to TRBD2. CDR3 length equals 15 residues. Germline loops: CDR1 SNHLY, CDR2 FYNNEI. V dropped 6 bases and J dropped 1; count of bases not matched to a gene: 9. In DNA, the CDR3 is TGTGCCAGCAGAGGACCTCTAGCGGATTCCTACGAGCAGTACTTC. Its protein product is CASRGPLADSYEQYF.

The rearrangement links TRBV30 to TRBJ2-5; perhaps TRBD1 as D (5 bases). The V end was cut by 2 bases, the J end by 7 bases, with 14 bases between. Germline-derived CDR1 and CDR2 are GTSNPN and SVGIG (reference sequence). The CDR3 extends over 13 amino acids. The CDR3 loop reads CAWSPGPVMTQYF. CDR3 sequence (DNA): TGTGCCTGGAGTCCAGGGCCGGTCATGACCCAGTACTTC.

The chain uses TRBV9 and TRBJ1-1; TRBD1 is a possible D gene (6 bases). CDR1 is SGDLS, CDR2 YYNGEE, per germline. The CDR3 spans 14 residues. The V and J ends lost 2 bases and 6 bases respectively, with 14 bases between them. Written as DNA, the CDR3 is TGTGCCAGCAGCGTCAAGGGGGATGGCCCTGAAGCTTTCTTT. It codes for CASSVKGDGPEAFF.

The rearrangement links TRBV28 to TRBJ2-1, with 11 nucleotides matching TRBD2. There are 14 residues in the CDR3. The junction had 4 bases not matched to a gene; V was cut back by 5 bases and J by 7 bases. The germline V gene has CDR1 MDHEN and CDR2 SYDVKM. CDR3 amino acids: CASSVAGGPNEQFF. In DNA form, the CDR3 reads TGTGCCAGCAGTGTAGCGGGGGGGCCGAATGAGCAGTTCTTC.

This clone was seen a handful of times. V and J are TRBV28 and TRBJ2-1, with 9 positions matching TRBD2. Germline CDR1 is MDHEN and CDR2 is SYDVKM. This CDR3 contains 18 residues. The J segment lost 6 bases and the V segment lost 10 bases, leaving 22 bases of the junction unmatched. CDR3 residues: CATAGRRGRAVPPNEQFF. The DNA for the CDR3 is TGTGCCACCGCGGGACGACGCGGGAGGGCCGTCCCACCCAATGAGCAGTTCTTC.

This chain uses TRBV29-1 with TRBJ2-5; D unresolved. Looked up from germline, CDR1 is SQVTM and CDR2 is ANQGSEA. This CDR3 is 12 amino acids long. Trimming took 7 bases from V and 4 from J, leaving 13 bases between them. The CDR3 is CSARRHGETQYF. The CDR3 region has the DNA TGCAGCGCCCGGCGGCACGGAGAGACCCAGTACTTC.

The rearrangement uses TRBV4-2 and TRBJ1-3; D uncertain. CDR3 length equals 15 residues. Germline V gives CDR1 LGHNA, CDR2 YNFKEQ. V was cut by 4 bases and J by 4 bases, with 14 bases left in between. The CDR3 DNA follows: TGTGCCAGCAGCCGAGACCGATCGGGCGGAAACACCATATATTTT. It yields the protein CASSRDRSGGNTIYF.

This CDR3 reads CASSKEGGSDTQYF. CDR3 nucleotide sequence: TGTGCCAGCAGCAAAGAGGGGGGGTCAGATACGCAGTATTTT. The chain employs TRBV21-1 and TRBJ2-3; the table assigns TRBD2, which was not confirmed against the DNA. TRBV21-1 has pseudogene status. The CDR3 has 14 residues.

The sample holds a few counts of this clone. The chain employs TRBV27 and TRBJ2-2, with 7 bases identical to TRBD2. V lost 4 bases and J lost 5; bases outside the gene matches: 7. The CDR3 is 15 amino acids. CDR1 and CDR2 (germline): MNHEY, SMNVEV (reference sequence). In DNA, the CDR3 is TGTGCCAGCAGTTCTATGGGAGGGGTAACCGGGGAGCTGTTTTTT. Its translation is CASSSMGGVTGELFF.

The rearrangement uses TRBV19 and TRBJ2-7; D remains ambiguous. V lost 4 bases, J lost 7 bases, and 14 bases lay in between. The length of the CDR3 is 13 residues. Germline lookup yields CDR1 LNHDA and CDR2 SQIVND (reference sequence). The CDR3 DNA sequence: TGTGCCAGTAGTAGTCAGGTCAGTGGGGAGCAGTACTTC. This encodes CASSSQVSGEQYF. The variable domain in full, completed from reference TRBV19 and TRBJ2-7, reads DGGITQSPKYLFRKEGQNVTLSCEQNLNHDAMYWYRQDPGQGLRLIYYSQIVNDFQKGDIAEGYSVSREKKESFPLTVTSAQKNPTAFYLCASSSQVSGEQYFGPGTRLTVT.

Concerning this clone: At one end, the junction sequence differs from germline, possibly due to a read error. The CDR3 bases are TGTGCCAGCAGCGAGAGAGGCTCTAATTATGGCTACACCTTC. Its protein product is CASSERGSNYGYTF. This chain links TRBV2 with TRBJ1-2; no definite D call. Germline assignment: CDR1 SNHLY and CDR2 FYNNEI. The CDR3 sequence is 14 residues long. Based on the CDR3 plus reference TRBV2 and TRBJ1-2, the full variable domain is EPEVTQTPSHQVTQMGQEVILRCVPISNHLYFYWYRQILGQKVEFLVSFYNNEISEKSEIFDDQFSVERPDGSNFTLKIRSTKLEDSAMYFCASSERGSNYGYTFGSGTRLTVV.

The chain uses TRBV2 and TRBJ1-1; D not resolved. Trimming stripped 6 bases from V and 1 base from J, with 9 bases between. In germline, CDR1 is SNHLY, CDR2 FYNNEI. The CDR3 consists of 13 residues. The CDR3, as DNA: TGTGCCAGCAGGCTGGGTGAGAACACTGAAGCTTTCTTT. Its protein product is CASRLGENTEAFF.

The CDR3 region is CASSTSGSRSGNTIYF. CDR3 nucleotides: TGTGCCAGCAGCACTTCAGGGAGCCGCTCTGGAAACACCATATATTTT. J is TRBJ1-3 and V is TRBV9; possibly TRBD1 for D (5 bases). CDR1 is SGDLS, CDR2 YYNGEE, per germline. The CDR3 sequence is 16 residues long. V gave up 4 bases and J gave up 0 bases, with 14 bases separating them. The complete variable domain, with remaining parts taken from reference TRBV9 and TRBJ1-3, reads DSGVTQTPKHLITATGQRVTLRCSPRSGDLSVYWYQQSLDQGLQFLIQYYNGEERAKGNILERFSAQQFPDLHSELNLSSLELGDSALYFCASSTSGSRSGNTIYFGEGSWLTVV.

The J gene is TRBJ2-3, the V gene TRBV6-6; tentative D call: TRBD2 (5 bases). The V gene's germline CDR1 is MNHNY and CDR2 SVGAGI (reference sequence). Between the trimmed V and J ends, which lost 7 bases and 1 base, there was a span of 12 bases. The CDR3 runs 14 residues. In DNA form, the CDR3 reads TGTGCCAGCAACGCGGGCTGGGGCACAGATACGCAGTATTTT. Translated, it gives CASNAGWGTDTQYF.

The V and J genes are TRBV5-4 and TRBJ2-2; tentatively, D is TRBD2 (6 bases). This CDR3 contains 16 residues. In germline, CDR1 is SGHNT, CDR2 YYREEE (reference sequence). The ends were cut back, 2 bases at V and 2 bases at J, with 13 bases in the middle. CDR3 coding DNA: TGTGCCAGCAGCTTCCTAGCGCCAGCCAACACCGGGGAGCTGTTTTTT. Encoded protein: CASSFLAPANTGELFF. Complete variable domain (other parts from reference TRBV5-4 and TRBJ2-2): ETGVTQSPTHLIKTRGQQVTLRCSSQSGHNTVSWYQQALGQGPQFIFQYYREEENGRGNFPPRFSGLQFPNYSSELNVNALELDDSALYLCASSFLAPANTGELFFGEGSRLTVL.

The chain uses TRBV5-6 and TRBJ2-1; possible D gene TRBD2, 5 bases. The CDR3 sequence is 13 residues long. V was trimmed by 3 bases and J by 8 bases, leaving 12 bases between them. Germline lookup yields CDR1 SGHDT and CDR2 YYEEEE. CDR3 bases: TGTGCCAGCAGCTCTCGGGGAGAGGATGAGCAGTTCTTC. Amino acid sequence: CASSSRGEDEQFF. The variable domain in full, completed from reference TRBV5-6 and TRBJ2-1, reads DAGVTQSPTHLIKTRGQQVTLRCSPKSGHDTVSWYQQALGQGPQFIFQYYEEEERQRGNFPDRFSGHQFPNYSSELNVNALLLGDSALYLCASSSRGEDEQFFGPGTRLTVL.

This chain joins TRBV9 and TRBJ1-1; D ambiguous. In germline, CDR1 is SGDLS, CDR2 YYNGEE. This CDR3 spans 13 amino acids. V lost 0 bases, J lost 6 bases, and 9 bases lay in between. This CDR3 reads CASSVEPGSEAFF. For the CDR3, the DNA is TGTGCCAGCAGCGTAGAGCCGGGGTCTGAAGCTTTCTTT. Full variable domain (missing parts from reference TRBV9 and TRBJ1-1): DSGVTQTPKHLITATGQRVTLRCSPRSGDLSVYWYQQSLDQGLQFLIQYYNGEERAKGNILERFSAQQFPDLHSELNLSSLELGDSALYFCASSVEPGSEAFFGQGTRLTVV.

The chain combines TRBV6-5 with TRBJ2-7; 11 bases are shared with TRBD1. Germline CDR1 MNHEY, CDR2 SVGAGI. The CDR3 is 15 amino acids. V dropped 6 bases and J dropped 4; count of bases not matched to a gene: 8. In nucleotides, the CDR3 is TGTGCCAGCAGAAGAGCCGGGACAGGGGGATACGAGCAGTACTTC. Encoded protein: CASRRAGTGGYEQYF.

The V call is TRBV5-6, the J call TRBJ1-2, with TRBD1 identical over 7 bases. The trim removed 7 bases at V and 4 bases at J, leaving 4 bases unmatched. Germline V gene sequence: CDR1 SGHDT, CDR2 YYEEEE. CDR3 length: 12 amino acids. CDR3 nucleotides: TGTGCCAGCCGTCGGGACAGCTATGGCTACACCTTC. The encoded protein is CASRRDSYGYTF.